One T cell receptor (beta chain) is described in this entry. Its specificity is not known. This CDR3 spans 15 amino acids. Germline CDR1 is SGHTA and CDR2 is FQGNSA. The junction had 7 bases not matched to a gene; V was cut back by 9 bases and J by 5 bases. This entry is derived from a study of beta chain features in type 1 diabetes. Overall study results and limits: Compared with healthy donors, patients appeared to share more similar naive, central memory and regulatory TCRB repertoires. Shorter TCRB CDR3s, moderately but significantly so, marked every one of the four CD4+ subsets in Type 1 diabetes patients.

Every bit of the isolated RNA underwent reverse transcription, so sequencing read expressed TCRB transcripts. TCRdb's table, derived via immunoSEQ multiplex PCR, lists solely in-frame clones and lacks some. The sample has 200,000 to 300,000 clones; approximately 11% are singletons. The clonotype was recovered from a man aged 25 to 45 with type 1 diabetes. This chain joins TRBV7-2 and TRBJ2-2; 12 bases match TRBD2. Sequencing input: naive CD4+ T cells from blood. Here the CDR3 DNA reads TGTGCCAGTCCCCTGGGACTAGCGGGTACCGGGGAGCTGTTTTTT. This sequence encodes CASPLGLAGTGELFF.